Sequencing of this T cell receptor (beta chain) was carried out in a study of blood T cell repertoires in COVID-19. Study in general: COVID-19 samples collected from the United States, Italy and Spain covered acute and convalescent phases. PBMCs, B-cell-depleted T cells, or T cells provided the cDNA or gDNA that made up the material.

This CDR3 has 13 amino acids. Trimming cost V 4 bases and J 4 bases; bases outside gene matches: 1. Germline V lookup: CDR1 MNHEY, CDR2 SVGAGI. Per the original methods: Scientists estimated how many nucleated cells there were by amplifying reference gene primers. The repertoire was sequenced with immunoSEQ multiplex PCR; TCRdb's copy has only in-frame clones and lacks some. V and J calls and clone size follow that table, whereas D and trimming were derived from the DNA. The sample lists roughly 290,000 clones, around four fifths occurring once. The sample comprised peripheral blood. This receptor was taken from a woman aged 45 to 65 with active or convalescent COVID-19. The V and J genes are TRBV6-5 and TRBJ1-1; TRBD1 agrees at 9 bases. CDR3 DNA sequence: TGTGCCAGCAGTTTGACAGGGGGCACTGAAGCTTTCTTT. Translation: CASSLTGGTEAFF.